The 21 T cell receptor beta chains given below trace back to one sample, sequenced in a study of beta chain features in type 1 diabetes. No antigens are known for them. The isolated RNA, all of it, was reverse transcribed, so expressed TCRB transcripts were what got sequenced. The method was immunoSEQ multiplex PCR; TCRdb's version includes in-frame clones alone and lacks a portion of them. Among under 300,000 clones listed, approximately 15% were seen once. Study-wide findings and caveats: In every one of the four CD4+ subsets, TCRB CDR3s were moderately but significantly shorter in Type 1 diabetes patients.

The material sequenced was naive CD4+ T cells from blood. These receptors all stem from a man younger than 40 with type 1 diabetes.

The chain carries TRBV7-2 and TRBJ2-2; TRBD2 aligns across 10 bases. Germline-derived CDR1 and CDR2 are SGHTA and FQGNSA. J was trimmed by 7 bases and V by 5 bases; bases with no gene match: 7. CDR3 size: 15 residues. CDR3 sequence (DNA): TGTGCCAGCAGCGTACAAGGGACTAGCGTCGGGGAGCTGTTTTTT. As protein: CASSVQGTSVGELFF.

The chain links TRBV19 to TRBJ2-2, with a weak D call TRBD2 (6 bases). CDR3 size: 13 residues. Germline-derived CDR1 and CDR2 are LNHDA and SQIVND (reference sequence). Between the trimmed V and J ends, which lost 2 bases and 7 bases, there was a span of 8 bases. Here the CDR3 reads CASSIRRDGELFF. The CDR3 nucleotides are TGTGCCAGTAGTATAAGGCGGGACGGGGAGCTGTTTTTT.

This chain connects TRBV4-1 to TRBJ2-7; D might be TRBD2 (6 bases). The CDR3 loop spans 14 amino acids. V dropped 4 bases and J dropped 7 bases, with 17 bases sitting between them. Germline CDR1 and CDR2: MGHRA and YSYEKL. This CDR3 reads CASSREEAWGEQYF. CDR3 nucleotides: TGCGCCAGCAGCCGGGAGGAGGCCTGGGGGGAGCAGTACTTC.

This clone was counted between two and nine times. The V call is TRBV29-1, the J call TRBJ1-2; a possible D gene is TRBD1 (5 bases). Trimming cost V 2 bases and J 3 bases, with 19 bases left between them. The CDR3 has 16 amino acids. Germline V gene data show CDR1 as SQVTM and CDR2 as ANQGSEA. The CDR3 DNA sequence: TGCAGCGTTGAACCGCTGGGGGGAAGGGAGTACTATGGCTACACCTTC. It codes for CSVEPLGGREYYGYTF.

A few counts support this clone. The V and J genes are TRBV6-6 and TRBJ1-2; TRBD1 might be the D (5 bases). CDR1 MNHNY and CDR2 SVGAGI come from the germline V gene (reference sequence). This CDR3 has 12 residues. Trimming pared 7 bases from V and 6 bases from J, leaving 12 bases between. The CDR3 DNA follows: TGTGCCAGCACCCACGGGGGGAATGGCTACACCTTC. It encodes CASTHGGNGYTF.

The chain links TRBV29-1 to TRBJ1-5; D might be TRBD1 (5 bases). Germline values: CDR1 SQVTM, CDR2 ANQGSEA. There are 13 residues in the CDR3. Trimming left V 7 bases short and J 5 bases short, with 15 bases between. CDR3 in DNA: TGCAGCGCAGGGAACCGATTCGATCAGCCCCAGCATTTT. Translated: CSAGNRFDQPQHF.

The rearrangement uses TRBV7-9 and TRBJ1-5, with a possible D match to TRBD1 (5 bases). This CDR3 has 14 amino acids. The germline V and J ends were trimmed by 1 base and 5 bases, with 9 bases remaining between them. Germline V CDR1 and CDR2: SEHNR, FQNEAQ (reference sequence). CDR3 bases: TGTGCCAGCAGCTTAGGGGGGGTTGATCAGCCCCAGCATTTT. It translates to CASSLGGVDQPQHF.

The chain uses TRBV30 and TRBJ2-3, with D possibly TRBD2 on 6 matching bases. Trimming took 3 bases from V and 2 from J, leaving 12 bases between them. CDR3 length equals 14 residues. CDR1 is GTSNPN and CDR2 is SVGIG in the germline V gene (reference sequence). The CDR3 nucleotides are TGTGCCTGGAGCCGTGGGGAGGCCACAGATACGCAGTATTTT. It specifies CAWSRGEATDTQYF.

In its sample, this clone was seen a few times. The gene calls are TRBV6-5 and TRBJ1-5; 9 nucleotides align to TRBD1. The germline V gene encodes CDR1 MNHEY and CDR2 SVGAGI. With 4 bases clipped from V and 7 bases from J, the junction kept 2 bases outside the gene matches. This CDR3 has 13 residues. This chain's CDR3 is CASSWDRVQPQHF. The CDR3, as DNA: TGTGCCAGCAGTTGGGACAGGGTCCAGCCCCAGCATTTT.

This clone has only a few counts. CDR3: CASSREAANTGELFF. CDR3 coding DNA: TGCGCCAGCAGCCGGGAGGCGGCGAACACCGGGGAGCTGTTTTTT. The chain has TRBV4-1 and TRBJ2-2; D possibly corresponds to TRBD2 (6 bases). The V gene's germline CDR1 is MGHRA and CDR2 YSYEKL. The CDR3 runs to 15 residues. V lost 4 bases, J lost 0 bases, and 9 bases lay in between.

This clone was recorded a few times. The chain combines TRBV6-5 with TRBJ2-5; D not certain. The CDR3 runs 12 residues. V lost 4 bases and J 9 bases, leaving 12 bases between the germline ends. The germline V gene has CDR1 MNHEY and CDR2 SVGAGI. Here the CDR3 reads CASSSGSRAQYF. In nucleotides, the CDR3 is TGTGCCAGCAGTTCCGGGTCCCGCGCCCAGTACTTC.

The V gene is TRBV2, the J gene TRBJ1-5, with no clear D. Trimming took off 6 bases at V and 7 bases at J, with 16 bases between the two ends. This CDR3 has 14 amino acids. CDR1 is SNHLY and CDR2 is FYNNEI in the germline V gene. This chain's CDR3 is CASRAGVWAQPQHF. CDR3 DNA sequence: TGTGCCAGCAGGGCGGGAGTATGGGCCCAGCCCCAGCATTTT. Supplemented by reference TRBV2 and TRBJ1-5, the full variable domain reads EPEVTQTPSHQVTQMGQEVILRCVPISNHLYFYWYRQILGQKVEFLVSFYNNEISEKSEIFDDQFSVERPDGSNFTLKIRSTKLEDSAMYFCASRAGVWAQPQHFGDGTRLSIL.

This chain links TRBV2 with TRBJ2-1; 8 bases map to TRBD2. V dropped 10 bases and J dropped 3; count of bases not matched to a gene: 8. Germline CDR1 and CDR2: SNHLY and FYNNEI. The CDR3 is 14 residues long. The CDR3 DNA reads TGTGCCACCACGGGACTAGTTGACTACAATGAGCAGTTCTTC. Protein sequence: CATTGLVDYNEQFF. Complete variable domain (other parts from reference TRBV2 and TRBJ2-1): EPEVTQTPSHQVTQMGQEVILRCVPISNHLYFYWYRQILGQKVEFLVSFYNNEISEKSEIFDDQFSVERPDGSNFTLKIRSTKLEDSAMYFCATTGLVDYNEQFFGPGTRLTVL.

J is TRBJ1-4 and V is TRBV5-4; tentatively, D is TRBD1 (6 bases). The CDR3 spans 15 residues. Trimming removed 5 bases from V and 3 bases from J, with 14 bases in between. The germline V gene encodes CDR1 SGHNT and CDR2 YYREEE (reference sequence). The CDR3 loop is CASREGGRANEKLFF. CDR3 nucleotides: TGTGCCAGCAGAGAGGGGGGGAGAGCTAATGAAAAACTGTTTTTT.

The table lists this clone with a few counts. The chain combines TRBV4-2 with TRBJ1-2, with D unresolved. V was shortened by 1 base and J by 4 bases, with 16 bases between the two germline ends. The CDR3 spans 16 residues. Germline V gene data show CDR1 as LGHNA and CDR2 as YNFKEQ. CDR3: CASSQGALSRGYGYTF. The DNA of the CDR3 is TGTGCCAGCAGCCAAGGGGCCCTGAGTCGGGGCTATGGCTACACCTTC.

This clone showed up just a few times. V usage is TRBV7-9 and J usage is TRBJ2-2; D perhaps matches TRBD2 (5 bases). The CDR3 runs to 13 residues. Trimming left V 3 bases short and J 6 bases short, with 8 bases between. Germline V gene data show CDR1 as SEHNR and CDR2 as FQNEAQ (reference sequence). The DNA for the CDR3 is TGTGCCAGCAGCTTTGAGGGTCCCGGGGAGCTGTTTTTT. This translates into CASSFEGPGELFF. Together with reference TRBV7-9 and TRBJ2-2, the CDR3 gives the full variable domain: DTGVSQNPRHKITKRGQNVTFRCDPISEHNRLYWYRQTLGQGPEFLTYFQNEAQLEKSRLLSDRFSAERPKGSFSTLEIQRTEQGDSAMYLCASSFEGPGELFFGEGSRLTVL.

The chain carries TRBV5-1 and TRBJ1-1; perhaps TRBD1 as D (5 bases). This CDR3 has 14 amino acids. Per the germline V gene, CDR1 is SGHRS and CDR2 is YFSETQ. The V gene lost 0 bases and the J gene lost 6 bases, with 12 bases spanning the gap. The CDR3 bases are TGCGCCAGCAGCTTGGACAGGATAAGCGCTGAAGCTTTCTTT. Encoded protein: CASSLDRISAEAFF.

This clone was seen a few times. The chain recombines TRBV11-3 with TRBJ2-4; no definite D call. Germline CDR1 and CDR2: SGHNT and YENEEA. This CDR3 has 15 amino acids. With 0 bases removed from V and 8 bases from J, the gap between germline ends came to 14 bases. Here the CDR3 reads CASSLDRSPADIQYF. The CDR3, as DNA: TGTGCCAGCAGCTTAGATCGGTCCCCGGCGGACATTCAGTACTTC.

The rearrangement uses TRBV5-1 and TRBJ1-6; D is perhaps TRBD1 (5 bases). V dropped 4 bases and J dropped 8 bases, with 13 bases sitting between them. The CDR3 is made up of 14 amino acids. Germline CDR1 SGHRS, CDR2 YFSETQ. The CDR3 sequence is CASSMGLGDSPLHF. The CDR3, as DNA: TGCGCCAGCAGCATGGGACTAGGGGATTCACCCCTCCACTTT.

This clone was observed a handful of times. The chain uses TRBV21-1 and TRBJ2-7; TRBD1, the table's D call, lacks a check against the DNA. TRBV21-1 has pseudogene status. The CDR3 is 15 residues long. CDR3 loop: CASSKVRQRAYEQYF. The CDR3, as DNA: TGTGCCAGCAGCAAAGTGAGACAGAGAGCCTACGAGCAGTACTTC.

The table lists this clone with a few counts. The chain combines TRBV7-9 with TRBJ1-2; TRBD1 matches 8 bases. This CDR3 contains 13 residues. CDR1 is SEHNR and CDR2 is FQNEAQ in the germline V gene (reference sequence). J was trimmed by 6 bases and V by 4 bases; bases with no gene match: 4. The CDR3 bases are TGTGCCAGCAGCTATCAGGGGGCTAATGGCTACACCTTC. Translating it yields CASSYQGANGYTF.